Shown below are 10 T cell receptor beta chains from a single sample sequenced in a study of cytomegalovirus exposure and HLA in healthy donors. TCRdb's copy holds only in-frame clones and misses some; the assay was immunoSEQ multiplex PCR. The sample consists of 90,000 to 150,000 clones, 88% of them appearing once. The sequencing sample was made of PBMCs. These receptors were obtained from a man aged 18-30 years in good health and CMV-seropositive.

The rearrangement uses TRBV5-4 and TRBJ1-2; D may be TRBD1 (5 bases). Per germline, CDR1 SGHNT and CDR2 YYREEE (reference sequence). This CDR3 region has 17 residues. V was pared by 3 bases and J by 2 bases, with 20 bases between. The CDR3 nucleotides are TGTGCCAGCAGCTGGCGGGGTGCGGACACCCGAAACTATGGCTACACCTTC. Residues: CASSWRGADTRNYGYTF.

This CDR3 is CASSLSDPGGASNQPQHF. The CDR3 DNA reads as TGTGCCAGCAGTCTCTCCGACCCAGGGGGCGCGAGCAATCAGCCCCAGCATTTT. This sequence joins TRBV27 and TRBJ1-5; TRBD1 agrees at 8 bases. This CDR3 region has 18 residues. CDR1 and CDR2 (germline): MNHEY, SMNVEV (reference sequence). V shed 5 bases, J shed 1 base, and the junction held 13 bases outside the gene matches.

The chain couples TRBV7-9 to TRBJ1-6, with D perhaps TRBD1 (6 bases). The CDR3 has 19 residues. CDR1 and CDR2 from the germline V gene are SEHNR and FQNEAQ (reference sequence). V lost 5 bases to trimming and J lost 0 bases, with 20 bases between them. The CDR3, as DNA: TGTGCCAGCAGCGGGACGGGACAAGAGATAAGCTCCTATAATTCACCCCTCCACTTT. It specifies CASSGTGQEISSYNSPLHF.

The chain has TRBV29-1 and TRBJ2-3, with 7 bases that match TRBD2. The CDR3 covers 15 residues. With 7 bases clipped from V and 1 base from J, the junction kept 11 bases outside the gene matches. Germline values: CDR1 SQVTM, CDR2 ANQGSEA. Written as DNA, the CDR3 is TGCAGCGCCAGTGCCGTGGCGGGGGGCACAGATACGCAGTATTTT. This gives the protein CSASAVAGGTDTQYF.

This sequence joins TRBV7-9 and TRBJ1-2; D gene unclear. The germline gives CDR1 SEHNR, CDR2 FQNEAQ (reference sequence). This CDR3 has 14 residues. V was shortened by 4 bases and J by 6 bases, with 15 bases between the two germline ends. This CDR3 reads CASSSSSATNGYTF. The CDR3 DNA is TGTGCCAGCAGCTCATCTTCCGCAACTAATGGCTACACCTTC.

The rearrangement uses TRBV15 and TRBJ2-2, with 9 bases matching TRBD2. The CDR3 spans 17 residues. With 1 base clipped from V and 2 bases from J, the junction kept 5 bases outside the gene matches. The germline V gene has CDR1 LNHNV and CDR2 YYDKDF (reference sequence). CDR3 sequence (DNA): TGTGCCACCAGCAGAGGAGGACTAGCGCGAAACACCGGGGAGCTGTTTTTT. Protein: CATSRGGLARNTGELFF.

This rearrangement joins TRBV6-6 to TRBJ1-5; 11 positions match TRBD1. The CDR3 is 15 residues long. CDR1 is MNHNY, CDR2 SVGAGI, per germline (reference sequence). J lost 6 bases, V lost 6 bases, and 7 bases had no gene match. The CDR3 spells CASSSDRGRSQPQHF. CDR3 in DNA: TGTGCCAGCAGCTCGGACAGGGGGCGAAGTCAGCCCCAGCATTTT.

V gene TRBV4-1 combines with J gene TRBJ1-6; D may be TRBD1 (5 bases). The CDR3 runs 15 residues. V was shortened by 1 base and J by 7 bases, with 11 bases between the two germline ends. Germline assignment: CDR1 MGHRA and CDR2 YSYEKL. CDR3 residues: CASSQARRGNSPLHF. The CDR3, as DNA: TGCGCCAGCAGCCAAGCCCGCCGGGGGAATTCACCCCTCCACTTT.

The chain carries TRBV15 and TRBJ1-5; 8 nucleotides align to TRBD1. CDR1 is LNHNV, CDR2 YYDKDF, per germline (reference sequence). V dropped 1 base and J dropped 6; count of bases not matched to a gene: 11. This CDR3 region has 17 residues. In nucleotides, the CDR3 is TGTGCCACCAGCAGAGGTTCAGGGGGCCAGGGCGGTCAGCCCCAGCATTTT. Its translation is CATSRGSGGQGGQPQHF.

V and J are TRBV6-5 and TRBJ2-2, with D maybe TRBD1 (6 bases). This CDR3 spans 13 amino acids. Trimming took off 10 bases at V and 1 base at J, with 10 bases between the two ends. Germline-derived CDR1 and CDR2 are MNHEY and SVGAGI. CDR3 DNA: TGTGCCACTCAGACAGGGAACACCGGGGAGCTGTTTTTT. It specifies CATQTGNTGELFF.